This paragraph covers one T cell receptor (beta chain) sequence. Its antigen is unidentified. The CDR3 runs to 14 residues. Trimming removed 5 bases at V and 5 bases at J, with 13 bases between. Germline V lookup: CDR1 MNHEY, CDR2 SMNVEV (reference sequence). The data were taken from a study of blood T cells in healthy people across ages. Study observations and caveats: Roughly linear declines in TCR beta diversity per million T cells occurred with age. Higher diversity, along with more naive CD4+ cells, distinguished long-lived donors from aged donors.

A second PCR, run for about 7 to 12 cycles, used a sample-barcoded 5' primer plus a J-beta primer mix. Each CDR3 protein gets one entry after TCRdb re-called the 5' RACE reads with MiXCR. In the table there are about 720,000 distinct CDR3 sequences, roughly 20% of which are singletons. The chain has TRBV27 and TRBJ1-5; D gene uncertain. Sequenced sample: blood. The sequence was obtained from a man in his 70s in good health. This chain's CDR3 is CASSPRRLYQPQHF. For the CDR3, the DNA is TGTGCCAGCAGTCCCAGACGGCTTTATCAGCCCCAGCATTTT.